The 14 T cell receptor beta chains reported below all come from one sample, sequenced in a study of cytomegalovirus exposure and HLA in healthy donors. Researchers ran the PCR with 60 Vbeta and 13 Jbeta primers. Method: immunoSEQ multiplex PCR; TCRdb's copy keeps in-frame clones and lacks some. The table includes 150,000 to 200,000 clones, 75% detected once. The specimen sequenced was PBMCs. The source is a woman aged 40-49 years in good health and CMV-seropositive.

The chain recombines TRBV6-5 with TRBJ1-4; D is undetermined. The germline gives CDR1 MNHEY, CDR2 SVGAGI. This CDR3 contains 14 residues. Deletions cut 6 bases from V and 7 bases from J, with 15 bases between. CDR3: CASSDLALGEKLFF. The CDR3, as DNA: TGTGCCAGCAGCGACTTGGCCCTTGGTGAAAAACTGTTTTTT.

V usage is TRBV9 and J usage is TRBJ2-3; a weak D match, TRBD2 (6 bases). V was pared by 2 bases and J by 1 base, with 14 bases between. Germline V gene sequence: CDR1 SGDLS, CDR2 YYNGEE. This CDR3 region has 16 residues. The CDR3 here is CASSVGTGGGTDTQYF. Here the CDR3 DNA reads TGTGCCAGCAGCGTCGGGACTGGAGGGGGCACAGATACGCAGTATTTT.

The chain has TRBV19 and TRBJ2-7; 11 bases are a match to TRBD2. The CDR3 length is 16 residues. V lost 6 bases to trimming and J lost 7 bases; unmatched junction nucleotides: 14. Germline values: CDR1 LNHDA, CDR2 SQIVND (reference sequence). CDR3: CASRSFTSGSSNEQYF. The CDR3 region has the DNA TGTGCCAGTAGAAGTTTCACTAGCGGGAGCTCTAATGAGCAGTACTTC.

This clone was recorded a few times. The V gene is TRBV4-3, the J gene TRBJ2-1; D possibly corresponds to TRBD2 (5 bases). The CDR3 is 18 residues long. Germline loops: CDR1 LGHNA, CDR2 YSLEER. V gave up 0 bases and J gave up 4 bases, with 19 bases separating them. The CDR3 bases are TGCGCCAGCAGCCAAGATAAAGGGCGGGCAGGCAGGTACAATGAGCAGTTCTTC. Encoded protein: CASSQDKGRAGRYNEQFF.

The chain is built from TRBV7-9 and TRBJ2-7; 11 nucleotides line up with TRBD1. The CDR3 totals 15 residues. V lost 4 bases, J lost 5 bases, and 7 bases stayed unmatched. Germline CDR1 and CDR2: SEHNR and FQNEAQ (reference sequence). In DNA form, the CDR3 reads TGTGCCAGCAGCTCCCCAGGGACAGGGGGACACGAGCAGTACTTC. It is translated as CASSSPGTGGHEQYF.

This chain uses TRBV7-3 with TRBJ2-1, with D hard to call. In germline, CDR1 is SGHTA, CDR2 FQGTGA. This CDR3 has 15 amino acids. Trimming stripped 4 bases from V and 2 bases from J, with 12 bases between. The chain's CDR3 is CASSSTLSPYNEQFF. In nucleotides, the CDR3 is TGTGCCAGCAGCTCGACTTTGTCCCCCTACAATGAGCAGTTCTTC.

This clone was detected a few times. Different DNA sequences within this sample yield the same CDR3. The chain joins TRBV5-1 to TRBJ2-7; 9 bases match TRBD1. The CDR3 is 14 amino acids. Germline V CDR1 and CDR2: SGHRS, YFSETQ. V trimming: 4 bases; J trimming: 2 bases; junction bases outside the gene matches: 4. CDR3 in amino acids: CASSLGQGAYEQYF. The DNA of the CDR3 is TGCGCCAGCAGCCTGGGACAGGGCGCCTACGAGCAGTACTTC.

The rearrangement links TRBV6-1 to TRBJ1-5; D is perhaps TRBD1 (6 bases). The CDR3 runs to 14 residues. The V gene's germline CDR1 is MNHNS and CDR2 SASEGT. Trimming stripped 4 bases from V and 5 bases from J, with 12 bases between. CDR3 sequence: CASSARTADQPQHF. The CDR3 nucleotides read TGTGCCAGCAGTGCGAGGACAGCTGATCAGCCCCAGCATTTT.

This rearrangement joins TRBV16 to TRBJ1-1, with 8 bases fitting TRBD1. J was trimmed by 10 bases and V by 4 bases; bases with no gene match: 11. The CDR3 sequence is 14 residues long. Looked up from germline, CDR1 is KGHSY and CDR2 is FQNENV. CDR3 bases: TGTGCCAGCAGCCCGTCCGGGACAGGCGGGGTAGCTTTCTTT. Residues: CASSPSGTGGVAFF.

This sequence joins TRBV27 and TRBJ1-2; D possibly corresponds to TRBD1 (6 bases). V was shortened by 4 bases and J by 8 bases, with 11 bases between the two germline ends. Germline V gene sequence: CDR1 MNHEY, CDR2 SMNVEV (reference sequence). The CDR3 is made up of 12 amino acids. CDR3 in amino acids: CASSSLQGGYTF. CDR3 DNA sequence: TGTGCCAGCAGTTCCCTCCAGGGGGGCTACACCTTC.

This clone was counted a single time. This rearrangement joins TRBV2 to TRBJ1-1; D is uncertain. This CDR3 has 14 amino acids. Trimming took 6 bases from V and 8 from J, leaving 19 bases between them. In germline, CDR1 is SNHLY, CDR2 FYNNEI. CDR3 bases: TGTGCCAGCAGAGCCCCTTCTGAGATCTCCGAAGCTTTCTTT. Its translation: CASRAPSEISEAFF.

This clone was counted a few times. V and J are TRBV5-4 and TRBJ2-7; 7 bases map to TRBD1. The CDR3 consists of 13 residues. V lost 6 bases to trimming and J lost 0 bases; unmatched junction nucleotides: 3. Germline V CDR1 and CDR2: SGHNT, YYREEE (reference sequence). The CDR3 is CASKQGSSYEQYF. In nucleotides, the CDR3 is TGTGCCAGCAAACAGGGGAGCTCCTACGAGCAGTACTTC.

The chain carries TRBV7-2 and TRBJ2-2; 9 bases agree with TRBD1. The CDR3 covers 16 residues. Trimming took 1 base from V and 4 from J; bases not matched to a gene: 4. The germline V gene has CDR1 SGHTA and CDR2 FQGNSA. CDR3 sequence reads: CASSLVQGAGTGELFF. The CDR3 DNA is TGTGCCAGCAGCTTAGTACAGGGGGCCGGCACCGGGGAGCTGTTTTTT. Full variable domain (missing parts from reference TRBV7-2 and TRBJ2-2): GAGVSQSPSNKVTEKGKDVELRCDPISGHTALYWYRQSLGQGLEFLIYFQGNSAPDKSGLPSDRFSAERTGGSVSTLTIQRTQQEDSAVYLCASSLVQGAGTGELFFGEGSRLTVL.

Only a few counts were recorded for this clone. The gene calls are TRBV6-4 and TRBJ1-1; weak D call: TRBD1 (6 bases). V lost 6 bases to trimming and J lost 0 bases, with 11 bases between them. Germline V lookup: CDR1 MRHNA, CDR2 SNTAGT. The CDR3 is 14 residues long. CDR3 in DNA: TGTGCCAGCAGGCGGGCAGGGGTGAACACTGAAGCTTTCTTT. Its translation is CASRRAGVNTEAFF.